This T cell receptor beta chain is from a study of cytomegalovirus exposure and HLA in healthy donors. CDR1 and CDR2 from the germline V gene are SGHTA and FQGNSA. The CDR3 covers 15 residues. The ends were cut back, 4 bases at V and 0 bases at J, with 13 bases in the middle. PCR was performed using 60 Vbeta and 13 Jbeta primers. Assay used: immunoSEQ multiplex PCR; TCRdb lists only in-frame clones, some missing. The sample holds about 98,000 clones; around 77% are singletons and the top ten take roughly 9.3%. Concerning this clone: No antigen is known for it.

Study-wide findings and caveats: The authors later found TCR association rates varying by HLA locus, with DRB1 most and HLA-C fewest. The study put around 180 TCR beta chains on its list as cytomegalovirus-associated.

The TCR sequence derives from a male donor in good health and CMV-seropositive. The J gene is TRBJ2-7, the V gene TRBV7-2, with unresolved D. The sample consisted of PBMCs. CDR3 nucleotide sequence: TGTGCCAGCAGCTGGCGACACTCGAGCTCCTACGAGCAGTACTTC. Its protein is CASSWRHSSSYEQYF. Drawing the rest from reference TRBV7-2 and TRBJ2-7, the complete variable domain is GAGVSQSPSNKVTEKGKDVELRCDPISGHTALYWYRQSLGQGLEFLIYFQGNSAPDKSGLPSDRFSAERTGGSVSTLTIQRTQQEDSAVYLCASSWRHSSSYEQYFGPGTRLTVT.